The sequence of this TCR beta chain was determined in a study of OX40 agonist ivuxolimab in advanced cancers. Study as a whole: Patients in the trial were receiving intravenous ivuxolimab every 2 weeks, at doses of 0.01 to 10 mg/kg. Aged 23 to 79 with a mean of approximately 57 years, they were about 80% male.

Study-level findings and limits: The antigens recognized by the expanded peripheral T cells, that is their antigen specificity, were not determined.

With respect to this clone: The antigen remains undetermined.

Assay used: immunoSEQ multiplex PCR; TCRdb lists only in-frame clones, some missing. Found here are 100,000 or so clones, over 75% of them singletons; the top ten hold roughly 2.1%. Autoimmune disease history or systemic immunosuppression was exclusionary. The sequence came from an adult with an advanced solid tumor such as melanoma, head and neck, liver or kidney cancer. The sample here was CD4+ or CD8+ T cells sorted from blood, taken in a trial of the OX40 agonist ivuxolimab.

The CDR3 sequence is CASSFRGNTEAFF. The DNA of the CDR3 is TGTGCCAGCAGTTTCCGGGGGAACACTGAAGCTTTCTTT. The chain is built from TRBV27 and TRBJ1-1, with D unclear. There are 13 residues in the CDR3. The V and J ends lost 3 bases and 1 base respectively, with 6 bases between them. CDR1 and CDR2 from the germline V gene are MNHEY and SMNVEV (reference sequence).